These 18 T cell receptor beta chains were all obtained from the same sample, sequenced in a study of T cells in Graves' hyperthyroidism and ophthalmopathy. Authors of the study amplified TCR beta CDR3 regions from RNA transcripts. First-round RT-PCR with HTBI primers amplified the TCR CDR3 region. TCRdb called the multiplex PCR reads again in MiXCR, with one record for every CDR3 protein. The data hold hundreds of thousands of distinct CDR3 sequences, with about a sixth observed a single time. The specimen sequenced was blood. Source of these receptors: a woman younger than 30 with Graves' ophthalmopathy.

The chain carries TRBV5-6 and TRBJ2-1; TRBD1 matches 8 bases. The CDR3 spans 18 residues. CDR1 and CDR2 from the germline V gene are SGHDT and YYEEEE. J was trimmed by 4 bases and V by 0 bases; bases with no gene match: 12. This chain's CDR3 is CASSLGRTGKMLYNEQFF. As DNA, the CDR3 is TGTGCCAGCAGCTTGGGCCGGACAGGGAAAATGTTGTACAATGAGCAGTTCTTC. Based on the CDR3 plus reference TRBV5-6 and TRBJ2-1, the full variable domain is DAGVTQSPTHLIKTRGQQVTLRCSPKSGHDTVSWYQQALGQGPQFIFQYYEEEERQRGNFPDRFSGHQFPNYSSELNVNALLLGDSALYLCASSLGRTGKMLYNEQFFGPGTRLTVL.

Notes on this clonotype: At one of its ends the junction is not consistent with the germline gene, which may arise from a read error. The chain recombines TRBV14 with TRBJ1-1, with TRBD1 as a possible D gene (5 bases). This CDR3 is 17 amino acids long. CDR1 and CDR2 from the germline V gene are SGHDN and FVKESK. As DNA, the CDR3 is TGTGCCAGCAGCCAAGGTGCCGGGGGAATAAGGGGCGCTGAAGCTTACTTT. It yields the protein CASSQGAGGIRGAEAYF.

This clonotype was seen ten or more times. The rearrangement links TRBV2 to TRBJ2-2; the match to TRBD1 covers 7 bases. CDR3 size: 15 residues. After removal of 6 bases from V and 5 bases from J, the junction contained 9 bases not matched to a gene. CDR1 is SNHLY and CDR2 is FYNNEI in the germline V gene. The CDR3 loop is CASRPNRGRTGELFF. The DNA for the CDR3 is TGTGCCAGCAGGCCCAACAGGGGTCGGACCGGGGAGCTGTTTTTT.

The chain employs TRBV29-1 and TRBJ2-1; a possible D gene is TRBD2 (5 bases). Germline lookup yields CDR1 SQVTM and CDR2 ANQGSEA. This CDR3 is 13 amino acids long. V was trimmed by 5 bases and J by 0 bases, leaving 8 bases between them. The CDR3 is CSVIGSSYNEQFF. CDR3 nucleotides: TGCAGCGTTATAGGGAGCTCCTACAATGAGCAGTTCTTC.

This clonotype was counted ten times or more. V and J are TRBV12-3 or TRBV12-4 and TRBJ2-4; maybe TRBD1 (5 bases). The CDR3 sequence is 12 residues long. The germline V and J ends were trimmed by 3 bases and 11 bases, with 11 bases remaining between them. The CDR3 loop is CASSFQGSLQYF. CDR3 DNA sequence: TGTGCCAGCAGTTTTCAGGGCAGCCTTCAGTACTTC.

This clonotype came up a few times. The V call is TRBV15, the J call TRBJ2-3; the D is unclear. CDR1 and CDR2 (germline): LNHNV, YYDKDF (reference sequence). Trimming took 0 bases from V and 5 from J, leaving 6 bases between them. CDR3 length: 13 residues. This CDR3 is CATSRDKLDTQYF. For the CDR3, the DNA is TGTGCCACCAGCAGAGATAAGTTAGATACGCAGTATTTT.

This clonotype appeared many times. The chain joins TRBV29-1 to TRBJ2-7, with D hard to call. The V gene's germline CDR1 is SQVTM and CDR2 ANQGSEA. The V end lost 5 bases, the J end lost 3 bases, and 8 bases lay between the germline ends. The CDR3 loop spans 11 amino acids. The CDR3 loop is CSVRHGYEQYF. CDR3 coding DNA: TGCAGCGTTCGGCACGGCTACGAGCAGTACTTC.

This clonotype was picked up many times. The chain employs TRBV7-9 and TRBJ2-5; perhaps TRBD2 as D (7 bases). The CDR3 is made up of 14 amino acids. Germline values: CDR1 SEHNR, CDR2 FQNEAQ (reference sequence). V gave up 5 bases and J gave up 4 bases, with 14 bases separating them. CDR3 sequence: CASSPMGGAETQYF. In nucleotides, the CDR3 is TGTGCCAGCAGCCCTATGGGGGGGGCAGAGACCCAGTACTTC.

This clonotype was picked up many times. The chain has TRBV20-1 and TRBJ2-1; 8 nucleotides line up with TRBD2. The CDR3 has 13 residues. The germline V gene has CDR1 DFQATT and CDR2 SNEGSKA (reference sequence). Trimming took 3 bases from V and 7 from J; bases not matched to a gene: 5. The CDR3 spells CSARSGGQNEQFF. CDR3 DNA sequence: TGCAGTGCTAGGTCGGGAGGGCAGAATGAGCAGTTCTTC.

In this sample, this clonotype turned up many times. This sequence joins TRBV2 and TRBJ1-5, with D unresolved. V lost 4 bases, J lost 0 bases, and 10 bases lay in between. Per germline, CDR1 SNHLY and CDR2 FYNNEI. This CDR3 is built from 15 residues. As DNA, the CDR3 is TGTGCCAGCAGTGGTGGACCGTATAGCAATCAGCCCCAGCATTTT. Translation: CASSGGPYSNQPQHF.

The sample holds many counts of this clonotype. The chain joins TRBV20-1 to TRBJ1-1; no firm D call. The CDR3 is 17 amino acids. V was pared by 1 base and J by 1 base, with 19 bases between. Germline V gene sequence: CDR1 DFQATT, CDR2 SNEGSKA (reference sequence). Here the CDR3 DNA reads TGCAGTGCTAGAGCATTATTCGGTCGAGGTCCGAACACTGAAGCTTTCTTT. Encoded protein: CSARALFGRGPNTEAFF.

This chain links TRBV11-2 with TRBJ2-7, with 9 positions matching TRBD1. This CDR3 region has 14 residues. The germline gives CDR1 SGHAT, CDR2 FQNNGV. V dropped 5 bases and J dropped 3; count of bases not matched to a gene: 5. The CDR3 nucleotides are TGTGCCAGCAGCCCAGGGACAGGGAACTACGAGCAGTACGTC. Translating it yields CASSPGTGNYEQYV.

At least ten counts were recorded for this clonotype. CDR3 in amino acids: CASTPRTGGGETQYF. DNA of the CDR3: TGTGCCAGCACCCCCAGGACAGGGGGAGGAGAGACCCAGTACTTC. This chain links TRBV11-3 with TRBJ2-5; 10 nucleotides agree with TRBD1. CDR3 length: 15 amino acids. Germline CDR1 reads SGHNT; CDR2 reads YENEEA. Germline trimming cut 7 bases from V and 4 bases from J; bases unmatched to any gene: 9. The variable domain in full, completed from reference TRBV11-3 and TRBJ2-5, reads EAGVVQSPRYKIIEKKQPVAFWCNPISGHNTLYWYLQNLGQGPELLIRYENEEAVDDSQLPKDRFSAERLKGVDSTLKIQPAELGDSAVYLCASTPRTGGGETQYFGPGTRLLVL.

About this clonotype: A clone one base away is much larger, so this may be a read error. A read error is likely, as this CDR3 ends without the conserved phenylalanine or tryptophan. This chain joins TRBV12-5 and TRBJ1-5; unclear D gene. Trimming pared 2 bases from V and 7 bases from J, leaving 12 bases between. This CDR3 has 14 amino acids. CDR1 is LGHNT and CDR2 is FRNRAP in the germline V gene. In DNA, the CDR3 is TGTGCTAGTGGTTTGCCCCAGACCGCCCAGCCCCAGCATCTT. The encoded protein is CASGLPQTAQPQHL.

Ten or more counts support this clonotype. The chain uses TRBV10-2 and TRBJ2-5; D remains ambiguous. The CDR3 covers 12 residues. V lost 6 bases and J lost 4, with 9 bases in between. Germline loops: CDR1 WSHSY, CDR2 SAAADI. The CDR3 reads CASRGSLETQYF. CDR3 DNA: TGCGCCAGCAGGGGTAGCTTAGAGACCCAGTACTTC.

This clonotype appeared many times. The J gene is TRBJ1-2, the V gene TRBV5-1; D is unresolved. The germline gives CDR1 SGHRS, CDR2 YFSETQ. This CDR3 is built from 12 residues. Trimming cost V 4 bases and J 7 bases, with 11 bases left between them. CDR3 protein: CASSASLSGYTF. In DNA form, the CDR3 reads TGCGCCAGCAGCGCCTCCCTGAGTGGCTACACCTTC.

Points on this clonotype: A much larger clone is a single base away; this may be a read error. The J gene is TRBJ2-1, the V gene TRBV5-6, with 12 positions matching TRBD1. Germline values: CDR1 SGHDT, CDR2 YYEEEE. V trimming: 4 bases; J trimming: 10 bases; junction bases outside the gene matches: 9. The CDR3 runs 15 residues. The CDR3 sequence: CASSPPGQGALEQFF. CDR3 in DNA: TGTGCCAGCAGCCCGCCGGGACAGGGGGCTTTGGAGCAGTTCTTC. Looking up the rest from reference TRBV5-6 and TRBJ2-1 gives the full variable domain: DAGVTQSPTHLIKTRGQQVTLRCSPKSGHDTVSWYQQALGQGPQFIFQYYEEEERQRGNFPDRFSGHQFPNYSSELNVNALLLGDSALYLCASSPPGQGALEQFFGPGTRLTVL.

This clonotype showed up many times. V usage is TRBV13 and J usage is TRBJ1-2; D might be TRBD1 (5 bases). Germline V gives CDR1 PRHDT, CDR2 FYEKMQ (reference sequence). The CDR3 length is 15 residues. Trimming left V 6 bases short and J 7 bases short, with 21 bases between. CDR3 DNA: TGTGCCAGCAGGCAAAAAGCCCAGGGTTCTGGTGGCTACACCTTC. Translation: CASRQKAQGSGGYTF. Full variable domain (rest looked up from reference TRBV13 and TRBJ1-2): AAGVIQSPRHLIKEKRETATLKCYPIPRHDTVYWYQQGPGQDPQFLISFYEKMQSDKGSIPDRFSAQQFSDYHSELNMSSLELGDSALYFCASRQKAQGSGGYTFGSGTRLTVV.